Presented here are 29 T cell receptor beta chains from one specimen sequenced in a study of blood T cell repertoires in COVID-19. Profiled with immunoSEQ multiplex PCR; TCRdb holds only in-frame clones, not every one. This sample carries just over 300,000 clones, roughly 90% of them seen once, and the ten largest clones take 9.5%. The sample consisted of PBMCs or T cells enriched from blood (not recorded which). The receptors come from a woman between 40 and 50 years old who had recovered from COVID-19.

The J gene is TRBJ2-2, the V gene TRBV11-3; 9 bases map to TRBD2. Trimming at V came to 2 bases and at J to 5 bases, leaving 15 bases not matched to a gene. CDR3 length equals 19 residues. Germline V gene sequence: CDR1 SGHNT, CDR2 YENEEA. CDR3 DNA: TGTGCCAGCAGCTTAACTTATCTCGTCGCGGGAGGGAGAACCGGGGAGCTGTTTTTT. Encoded protein: CASSLTYLVAGGRTGELFF.

The J gene is TRBJ1-5, the V gene TRBV15, with 10 bases lining up with TRBD1. The CDR3 is 14 amino acids. Germline loops: CDR1 LNHNV, CDR2 YYDKDF (reference sequence). J gave up 9 bases and V 6 bases, and 8 bases lay outside the gene matches. CDR3 sequence reads: CATRTGQGTWPQHF. As DNA, the CDR3 is TGTGCCACCAGAACGGGACAGGGGACGTGGCCCCAGCATTTT.

The chain links TRBV2 to TRBJ2-7, with TRBD1 matching 7 bases. CDR3 size: 16 residues. V gave up 6 bases and J gave up 4 bases; unmatched junction bases: 15. Germline V gives CDR1 SNHLY, CDR2 FYNNEI. In DNA, the CDR3 is TGTGCCAGCAGGAGGGGTACAGGGGCCCTCCTTTACGAGCAGTACTTC. It encodes CASRRGTGALLYEQYF. Supplemented by reference TRBV2 and TRBJ2-7, the full variable domain reads EPEVTQTPSHQVTQMGQEVILRCVPISNHLYFYWYRQILGQKVEFLVSFYNNEISEKSEIFDDQFSVERPDGSNFTLKIRSTKLEDSAMYFCASRRGTGALLYEQYFGPGTRLTVT.

This chain connects TRBV12-3 or TRBV12-4 to TRBJ1-5; D not resolved. The CDR3 spans 12 residues. Between the trimmed V and J ends, which lost 7 bases and 9 bases, there was a span of 13 bases. The CDR3 DNA reads as TGTGCCAGCACCCAAGGCGGCGGGCCCCAGCATTTT. Its translation is CASTQGGGPQHF.

The genes are TRBV30 and TRBJ2-1, with 10 nucleotides matching TRBD2. Trimming cost V 5 bases and J 4 bases; bases outside gene matches: 5. Germline values: CDR1 GTSNPN, CDR2 SVGIG (reference sequence). CDR3 size: 14 residues. The CDR3 loop is CAWETSGRYNEQFF. CDR3 in DNA: TGTGCCTGGGAGACTAGCGGGCGTTACAATGAGCAGTTCTTC. The whole variable domain, filled in from reference TRBV30 and TRBJ2-1, reads SQTIHQWPATLVQPVGSPLSLECTVEGTSNPNLYWYRQAAGRGLQLLFYSVGIGQISSEVPQNLSASRPQDRQFILSSKKLLLSDSGFYLCAWETSGRYNEQFFGPGTRLTVL.

The chain recombines TRBV4-1 with TRBJ2-3, with 8 bases fitting TRBD1. The CDR3 has 15 residues. Trimming took 5 bases from V and 3 from J; bases not matched to a gene: 7. Germline loops: CDR1 MGHRA, CDR2 YSYEKL. The CDR3 is CASSNRQGKTDTQYF. The CDR3 coding sequence is TGCGCCAGCAGCAACCGACAGGGGAAAACAGATACGCAGTATTTT.

This rearrangement joins TRBV3-1 (or the pseudogene TRBV3-2) to TRBJ1-1, with TRBD1 matching 7 bases. The germline gives CDR1 LGHDT, CDR2 YNNKEL (reference sequence). J lost 1 base, V lost 4 bases, and 3 bases had no gene match. The CDR3 consists of 14 residues. CDR3: CASSRQGGNTEAFF. The CDR3 DNA follows: TGTGCCAGCAGCCGACAGGGAGGGAACACTGAAGCTTTCTTT.

The chain joins TRBV27 to TRBJ1-5, with D perhaps matching TRBD1 (5 bases). V was trimmed by 0 bases and J by 3 bases, leaving 9 bases between them. This CDR3 contains 15 residues. Germline V gene data show CDR1 as MNHEY and CDR2 as SMNVEV (reference sequence). As DNA, the CDR3 is TGTGCCAGCAGTTTATCCCCGACAGTCAATCAGCCCCAGCATTTT. Residues: CASSLSPTVNQPQHF.

The V and J genes are TRBV6-5 and TRBJ1-1, with D maybe TRBD1 (5 bases). Per the germline V gene, CDR1 is MNHEY and CDR2 is SVGAGI. The CDR3 covers 15 residues. V lost 4 bases to trimming and J lost 1 base, with 13 bases between them. CDR3 DNA sequence: TGTGCCAGCAGTTCGATGGGGCGGGGGAACACTGAAGCTTTCTTT. Protein product: CASSSMGRGNTEAFF.

The chain is built from TRBV5-1 and TRBJ2-6; 7 bases are a match to TRBD2. The germline gives CDR1 SGHRS, CDR2 YFSETQ. The CDR3 has 16 amino acids. J lost 4 bases, V lost 6 bases, and 10 bases had no gene match. CDR3 nucleotide sequence: TGCGCCAGCAAGGTGAGAAGCGGGGTCGGGGCCAACGTCCTGACTTTC. It specifies CASKVRSGVGANVLTF.

J is TRBJ2-7 and V is TRBV2; 8 nucleotides agree with TRBD2. V dropped 7 bases and J dropped 7; count of bases not matched to a gene: 15. Germline V gives CDR1 SNHLY, CDR2 FYNNEI. CDR3 length: 15 amino acids. The CDR3: CASKRERGTPREQYF. CDR3 DNA: TGTGCCAGCAAACGGGAGCGGGGGACCCCAAGGGAGCAGTACTTC.

The CDR3 DNA sequence: TGTGCCTGGAGTGTCAGCGGGAGTATTTCCGAGACCCAGTACTTC. It yields the protein CAWSVSGSISETQYF. The genes are TRBV30 and TRBJ2-5, with TRBD2 identical over 8 bases. This CDR3 is built from 15 residues. Germline CDR1 reads GTSNPN; CDR2 reads SVGIG (reference sequence). V shed 0 bases, J shed 5 bases, and the junction held 8 bases outside the gene matches.

The chain recombines TRBV7-2 with TRBJ1-2; 9 positions match TRBD1. The V gene end was trimmed by 5 bases and the J gene end by 5 bases; junction bases not matched to a gene: 3. Germline CDR1 SGHTA, CDR2 FQGNSA. CDR3 length: 13 amino acids. The CDR3 nucleotides read TGTGCCAGCAGCCGGGACAGGGAGTATGGCTACACCTTC. Its protein is CASSRDREYGYTF.

The rearrangement uses TRBV2 and TRBJ2-7; 12 bases are shared with TRBD2. Trimming at V came to 7 bases and at J to 0 bases, leaving 7 bases not matched to a gene. Germline V gives CDR1 SNHLY, CDR2 FYNNEI. The CDR3 consists of 16 residues. CDR3 amino acids: CASIRGLAGSSYEQYF. CDR3 bases: TGTGCCAGCATTCGTGGACTAGCGGGGAGCTCCTACGAGCAGTACTTC.

The gene calls are TRBV10-1 and TRBJ2-3; tentatively, D is TRBD2 (5 bases). Germline loops: CDR1 WNHNN, CDR2 SYGVQD (reference sequence). V was cut by 5 bases and J by 4 bases, with 10 bases left in between. The CDR3 sequence is 13 residues long. CDR3 region: CASSRGEADTQYF. In DNA, the CDR3 is TGCGCCAGCAGTCGGGGAGAGGCAGATACGCAGTATTTT.

The CDR3 region is CASTPSDRAGYEQYF. The CDR3 region has the DNA TGTGCCAGTACTCCTTCGGACAGGGCGGGCTACGAGCAGTACTTC. The chain employs TRBV19 and TRBJ2-7, with 8 bases that match TRBD1. CDR3 length: 15 amino acids. Germline CDR1 reads LNHDA; CDR2 reads SQIVND (reference sequence). Unmatched junction bases numbered 11, after V lost 7 bases and J lost 3 bases.

V usage is TRBV10-3 and J usage is TRBJ1-4; a possible D gene is TRBD1 (6 bases). The CDR3 totals 15 residues. In germline, CDR1 is ENHRY, CDR2 SYGVKD. Trimming left V 3 bases short and J 3 bases short, with 11 bases between. The CDR3 loop is CAISDDGTPNEKLFF. The CDR3 coding sequence is TGTGCCATCAGTGATGACGGGACACCTAATGAAAAACTGTTTTTT.

CDR3 loop: CASNTGQGKFGGYTF. Written as DNA, the CDR3 is TGTGCCAGCAATACGGGACAGGGCAAGTTTGGAGGCTACACCTTC. The J gene is TRBJ1-2, the V gene TRBV28; 9 nucleotides match TRBD1. This CDR3 comprises 15 residues. Per the germline V gene, CDR1 is MDHEN and CDR2 is SYDVKM. Unmatched junction bases numbered 14, after V lost 7 bases and J lost 8 bases.

The rearrangement joins TRBV28 to TRBJ2-7; 7 nucleotides line up with TRBD1. V shed 5 bases and J 2 bases; nucleotides not matched to a gene: 6. The CDR3 contains 14 residues. The V gene's germline CDR1 is MDHEN and CDR2 SYDVKM. In DNA form, the CDR3 reads TGTGCCAGCAGTGCGTACAGGGGCCCCTACGAGCAGTACTTC. Its translation is CASSAYRGPYEQYF.

CDR3: CASSFTGTLTYNEQFF. The CDR3 region has the DNA TGTGCCAGCAGTTTCACCGGGACTCTCACCTACAATGAGCAGTTCTTC. The chain joins TRBV28 to TRBJ2-1; D perhaps matches TRBD2 (6 bases). From germline, CDR1 is MDHEN and CDR2 SYDVKM. V dropped 3 bases and J dropped 2 bases, with 14 bases sitting between them. The CDR3 totals 16 residues.

In the case of this clone: The sample carries other DNA sequences with the same CDR3. The chain employs TRBV2 and TRBJ1-1; D unclear. CDR3 length equals 14 residues. The germline V gene encodes CDR1 SNHLY and CDR2 FYNNEI. V gave up 2 bases and J gave up 2 bases, with 9 bases separating them. CDR3 residues: CASSERGGNTEAFF. The CDR3 DNA reads TGTGCCAGCAGTGAAAGAGGAGGAAACACTGAAGCTTTCTTT.

This clone was found once. The chain is built from TRBV7-6 and TRBJ2-3; TRBD2 agrees at 10 bases. CDR1 is SGHVS and CDR2 is FNYEAQ in the germline V gene. The CDR3 is 13 residues long. With V trimmed by 4 bases and J by 10 bases, 5 bases remained unmatched. CDR3 in amino acids: CASSSQREGAQYF. The CDR3 coding sequence is TGTGCCAGCAGCTCCCAGCGGGAGGGGGCGCAGTATTTT.

The V gene is TRBV11-3, the J gene TRBJ2-5; 7 bases are a match to TRBD2. J was trimmed by 3 bases and V by 1 base; bases with no gene match: 14. Per germline, CDR1 SGHNT and CDR2 YENEEA. This CDR3 contains 18 residues. Written as DNA, the CDR3 is TGTGCCAGCAGCTTAGGGGCGACTGGGCTAGCGGAAAAAGAGACCCAGTACTTC. It is translated as CASSLGATGLAEKETQYF.

The chain carries TRBV7-2 and TRBJ2-3, with 12 bases that match TRBD2. The CDR3 extends over 16 amino acids. The V gene's germline CDR1 is SGHTA and CDR2 FQGNSA. Trimming took 7 bases from V and 4 from J; bases not matched to a gene: 9. Here the CDR3 reads CASTPRPSGGADTQYF. CDR3 DNA sequence: TGTGCCAGCACCCCCCGGCCTAGCGGGGGGGCAGATACGCAGTATTTT.

The chain has TRBV6-5 and TRBJ1-3, with 7 bases aligning to TRBD1. Germline assignment: CDR1 MNHEY and CDR2 SVGAGI. Trimming at V came to 4 bases and at J to 0 bases, leaving 0 bases not matched to a gene. There are 14 residues in the CDR3. CDR3 loop: CASSWDSSGNTIYF. The CDR3 DNA sequence: TGTGCCAGCAGTTGGGACAGCTCTGGAAACACCATATATTTT.

This clone was counted a single time. The V call is TRBV15, the J call TRBJ2-3; D is perhaps TRBD1 (5 bases). Trimming removed 1 base from V and 0 bases from J, with 5 bases in between. Germline V gene data show CDR1 as LNHNV and CDR2 as YYDKDF (reference sequence). This CDR3 has 14 residues. CDR3: CATSRGQSTDTQYF. CDR3 nucleotide sequence: TGTGCCACCAGCAGAGGACAGAGCACAGATACGCAGTATTTT.

The chain recombines TRBV24-1 with TRBJ2-1, with D possibly being TRBD1 (6 bases). CDR3 length equals 12 residues. Trimming removed 5 bases from V and 10 bases from J, with 11 bases in between. Germline CDR1 is KGHDR and CDR2 is SFDVKD. As DNA, the CDR3 is TGTGCCACCAGTGGAGGGGGTCGGGAGCAGTTCTTC. This encodes CATSGGGREQFF.

The chain links TRBV6-2 or TRBV6-3 to TRBJ2-7; TRBD1 might be the D (5 bases). The germline V gene has CDR1 MNHEY and CDR2 SVGEGT. V lost 2 bases and J 6 bases, leaving 11 bases between the germline ends. CDR3 length equals 13 residues. Here the CDR3 reads CASSYGARVEQYF. The CDR3 DNA reads TGTGCCAGCAGTTACGGGGCTAGGGTCGAGCAGTACTTC.

This clone was found once. The chain carries TRBV11-2 and TRBJ2-2, with 8 bases identical to TRBD2. The germline V gene has CDR1 SGHAT and CDR2 FQNNGV. The CDR3 contains 15 residues. The V gene end was trimmed by 6 bases and the J gene end by 0 bases; junction bases not matched to a gene: 3. The DNA for the CDR3 is TGTGCCAGCAGTCCGGGACTAGCGAACACCGGGGAGCTGTTTTTT. Amino acids: CASSPGLANTGELFF.